This T cell receptor (beta chain) was sequenced in a study of CD8 T cells in ankylosing spondylitis. CDR3 size: 14 residues. V was trimmed by 3 bases and J by 1 base, leaving 10 bases between them. The germline gives CDR1 SEHNR, CDR2 FQNEAQ (reference sequence). Study-wide results and limits: Blood of patients with ankylosing spondylitis appeared to be characterized by a TCR beta motif of several highly homologous variants. The disease-linked clones had a CD8+ phenotype and low blood frequencies. Earlier literature documents some of the motif variants in reactive arthritis synovial fluid and blood. Disease-linked clones reportedly concentrated significantly in matched ankylosing spondylitis synovial fluid.

MiXCR, run by TCRdb on the 5' RACE reads, gives a single entry per CDR3 protein. The sample has 200,000 or so distinct CDR3 sequences; roughly 13% are singletons. This clonotype was detected ten times or more. Its specificity is not known. J is TRBJ2-7 and V is TRBV7-9, with unresolved D. What was sequenced was blood, either unsorted or a sorted T cell fraction (not recorded which). This clonotype originated in a female donor with ankylosing spondylitis or in good health (not recorded which). The DNA of the CDR3 is TGTGCCAGCAGCTTTGGGGTAGGATCCTACGAGCAGTACTTC. It is translated as CASSFGVGSYEQYF.